The T cell receptor (beta chain) under discussion was sequenced for a study of blood T cell repertoires in COVID-19. Study at large: Collection of acute and convalescent COVID-19 samples took place in the United States, Italy and Spain. Sources were T cells, B-cell-depleted T cells, or PBMCs; the material itself was cDNA or gDNA.

During active infection, Seattle patients enrolled and were then monitored through disease. Per the authors' pipeline: Using reference gene primer amplification, nucleated cell counts were estimated. Sequencing was performed with immunoSEQ multiplex PCR; in TCRdb, only in-frame clones are kept and a portion is missing. Clonal size and the V and J genes are those of that table, whereas D and trimming came from the DNA. The profile shows 25,000 to 35,000 clones, just under 95% of them singletons. The CDR3 spans 14 residues. V was shortened by 8 bases and J by 2 bases, with 16 bases between the two germline ends. Germline CDR1 and CDR2: SGHNT and YENEEA.

The sample consisted of peripheral blood. The source is a woman aged 70-85 years with COVID-19, enrolled during active disease. This chain joins TRBV11-3 and TRBJ2-7; the D gene is possibly TRBD1 (7 bases). The CDR3 coding sequence is TGTGCCAGCGCCGCGGGGACAGAACCCTACGAGCAGTACTTC. The encoded protein is CASAAGTEPYEQYF.